Only a few counts were recorded for the clone carrying this T cell receptor (beta chain). Documented time point: persistent/refractory GD, antithyroid drugs over 5 years with positive TRAb. Preparation of the TCR library used RNA extracted from PBMCs. The EDTA tubes were filled with around 9 milliliters of drawn peripheral blood. Combining iRepertoire HTBI primers with Arm-PCR of CDR3 regions, the authors built TCR beta libraries. TCRdb recomputed calls from the multiplex PCR reads with MiXCR, one row per CDR3 protein. In the table there are 250,000 to 300,000 distinct CDR3 sequences, approximately 20% of which are singletons. The sample originates from a study of regulatory T cells in long-lasting Graves disease. This CDR3 has 14 residues. V dropped 6 bases and J dropped 8 bases, with 14 bases sitting between them. Per the germline V gene, CDR1 is SGHVS and CDR2 is FQNEAQ.

The sequence was obtained from a female donor with Graves disease. This sample comprised peripheral blood mononuclear cells (PBMCs), obtained when the disease was refractory, from a patient treated with antithyroid drugs. V and J are TRBV7-8 and TRBJ1-6, with a possible D match to TRBD1 (5 bases). The CDR3 DNA reads TGTGCCAGCAGTGCGGGACTGATCCATTCACCCCTCCACTTT. Protein: CASSAGLIHSPLHF.